Given below is one TCR beta chain in context. Its specificity is unknown. These data come from a study of cytomegalovirus exposure and HLA in healthy donors. Overall study results and limits: Reportedly, HLA-A and HLA-B alleles of most subjects were accurately predicted from TCR beta. Looking again later, the authors saw that most CMV-associated TCR beta chains seemed HLA-restricted. The classifier reportedly diagnosed cytomegalovirus status with high sensitivity and specificity. Among immune exposure information, only CMV serostatus was available.

Researchers ran the PCR with 60 Vbeta and 13 Jbeta primers. TCRdb's copy holds only in-frame clones and misses some; the assay was immunoSEQ multiplex PCR. The sample consists of some 57,000 clones, 70% of them appearing once. This CDR3 is 13 amino acids long. V was trimmed by 3 bases and J by 6 bases, leaving 11 bases between them. Germline V gene data show CDR1 as SGHAT and CDR2 as FQNNGV. The rearrangement links TRBV11-2 to TRBJ1-1; no reliable D call. The sequenced sample consisted of PBMCs. The clonotype was recovered from a woman aged 60 to 75 in good health and CMV-seropositive. CDR3 residues: CASSFSSTPEAFF. CDR3 DNA: TGTGCCAGCAGCTTTTCATCTACTCCTGAAGCTTTCTTT.